Shown below are 16 T cell receptor beta chains from a single sample sequenced in a study of control samples from healthy donors and cancer patients. Measured with immunoSEQ multiplex PCR; TCRdb has only the in-frame clones, and not every one. The table has approximately 97,000 clones, about 82% seen once. Sequenced material: blood. Every receptor here comes from a man aged 25-40 years in good health.

This clone qualifies as medium-sized (0.01 to 0.1%). The chain couples TRBV28 to TRBJ2-1, with 9 bases that match TRBD2. The length of the CDR3 is 15 residues. The germline gives CDR1 MDHEN, CDR2 SYDVKM. V lost 4 bases and J lost 4; bases outside the gene matches: 5. The CDR3 sequence is CASSYTSGPYNEQFF. The CDR3 region has the DNA TGTGCCAGCAGTTACACTAGCGGGCCTTACAATGAGCAGTTCTTC.

V is TRBV7-9 and J is TRBJ2-7; D perhaps matches TRBD2 (7 bases). The CDR3 loop spans 14 amino acids. Trimming removed 2 bases from V and 3 bases from J, with 11 bases in between. The germline gives CDR1 SEHNR, CDR2 FQNEAQ (reference sequence). The CDR3 loop is CASSLMGGLYEQYF. The CDR3 DNA reads as TGTGCCAGCAGCTTAATGGGGGGGCTCTACGAGCAGTACTTC.

The gene calls are TRBV19 and TRBJ1-1, with 8 bases aligning to TRBD1. V lost 4 bases, J lost 6 bases, and 4 bases stayed unmatched. The CDR3 extends over 13 amino acids. Germline V lookup: CDR1 LNHDA, CDR2 SQIVND (reference sequence). The CDR3 here is CASSNLQGAEAFF. The CDR3, as DNA: TGTGCCAGTAGTAATTTACAGGGGGCTGAAGCTTTCTTT.

This sequence joins TRBV5-1 and TRBJ2-2, with a tentative D call TRBD2 (5 bases). This CDR3 is built from 15 residues. Per the germline V gene, CDR1 is SGHRS and CDR2 is YFSETQ. V lost 1 base and J lost 5, with 12 bases in between. The chain's CDR3 is CASSLQVRGTGELFF. The CDR3 DNA reads TGCGCCAGCAGCTTGCAGGTCAGAGGGACCGGGGAGCTGTTTTTT.

The J gene is TRBJ1-6, the V gene TRBV2; D is unresolved. V shed 2 bases and J shed 10 bases, with 3 bases lying between them. The CDR3 is 11 amino acids. Germline loops: CDR1 SNHLY, CDR2 FYNNEI. The CDR3 is CASSESSPLHF. DNA for the CDR3: TGTGCCAGCAGTGAAAGCTCACCCCTCCACTTT.

This CDR3 is CATSRDREGQAQHF. In DNA, the CDR3 is TGTGCCACCTCCCGGGACAGGGAGGGCCAGGCCCAGCATTTT. J is TRBJ1-5 and V is TRBV19; TRBD1 aligns across 9 bases. Looked up from germline, CDR1 is LNHDA and CDR2 is SQIVND (reference sequence). With V trimmed by 10 bases and J by 11 bases, 15 bases remained unmatched. The CDR3 length is 14 residues.

This chain joins TRBV7-3 and TRBJ2-3; D may correspond to TRBD1 or TRBD2 (5 bases each). From germline, CDR1 is SGHTA and CDR2 FQGTGA. V lost 5 bases and J 1 base, leaving 10 bases between the germline ends. The CDR3 sequence is 14 residues long. CDR3 DNA: TGTGCCAGCAGCCGGGACGGACGCACAGATACGCAGTATTTT. It codes for CASSRDGRTDTQYF.

Notes on this clone: Its ends do not fully match the called genes, so a read error is possible. The sample carries other DNA sequences with the same CDR3. The chain carries TRBV18 and TRBJ1-1, with TRBD1 as a possible D gene (6 bases). The CDR3 length is 13 residues. Germline assignment: CDR1 KGHSH and CDR2 LQKENI. CDR3 protein: CASSPQGNTEAFF. CDR3 nucleotides: TGTGCCAGCTCTCCACAGGGGAACACTGAAGCTTTCTTT.

There are a few counts of this clone. This chain joins TRBV6-5 and TRBJ1-2; 8 bases map to TRBD1. Losses at the gene ends were 7 bases for V and 4 bases for J; bases not matched to a gene: 5. The CDR3 has 13 residues. The germline V gene has CDR1 MNHEY and CDR2 SVGAGI. Written as DNA, the CDR3 is TGTGCCAGCATGACAGGGGACTCCTATGGCTACACCTTC. Amino acids: CASMTGDSYGYTF.

The chain carries TRBV6-6 and TRBJ2-4, with D tentatively TRBD1 (5 bases). Germline V CDR1 and CDR2: MNHNY, SVGAGI (reference sequence). The CDR3 loop spans 17 amino acids. V lost 5 bases to trimming and J lost 0 bases, with 17 bases between them. CDR3 region: CASSLIGATLAKNIQYF. Written as DNA, the CDR3 is TGTGCCAGCAGTCTCATTGGGGCAACACTAGCCAAAAACATTCAGTACTTC.

The chain is built from TRBV6-5 and TRBJ1-4; D is ambiguous. The CDR3 length is 15 residues. Germline CDR1 reads MNHEY; CDR2 reads SVGAGI. V was clipped by 2 bases and J by 7 bases, with 14 bases between them. CDR3 residues: CASSYGLQTSEKLFF. In DNA form, the CDR3 reads TGTGCCAGCAGTTACGGTCTGCAAACCTCTGAAAAACTGTTTTTT.

The chain links TRBV2 to TRBJ1-1, with 9 bases identical to TRBD1. With V trimmed by 5 bases and J by 4 bases, 5 bases remained unmatched. The CDR3 contains 14 residues. Germline lookup yields CDR1 SNHLY and CDR2 FYNNEI. CDR3 nucleotide sequence: TGTGCCAGCAGTAGGACAGGGGTGAGCACTGAAGCTTTCTTT. It encodes CASSRTGVSTEAFF. Supplemented by reference TRBV2 and TRBJ1-1, the full variable domain reads EPEVTQTPSHQVTQMGQEVILRCVPISNHLYFYWYRQILGQKVEFLVSFYNNEISEKSEIFDDQFSVERPDGSNFTLKIRSTKLEDSAMYFCASSRTGVSTEAFFGQGTRLTVV.

The gene calls are TRBV19 and TRBJ1-1; weak D call: TRBD1 (6 bases). Germline V gives CDR1 LNHDA, CDR2 SQIVND (reference sequence). The ends were cut back, 7 bases at V and 5 bases at J, with 17 bases in the middle. This CDR3 has 14 residues. CDR3 coding DNA: TGTGCCAGTATCGACGGCAGGGGAAGAACTGAAGCTTTCTTT. Translated: CASIDGRGRTEAFF.

Turning to this clone: A junction boundary mismatches the germline segment, possibly from a read error. The chain links TRBV12-5 to TRBJ2-7, with a possible D match to TRBD2 (5 bases). Germline V gene data show CDR1 as LGHNT and CDR2 as FRNRAP. The CDR3 extends over 13 amino acids. The CDR3 region is CASGNPPRGTTDF. DNA for the CDR3: TGTGCTAGTGGCAATCCCCCCCGGGGAACTACGGACTTC.

The V call is TRBV6-1, the J call TRBJ1-5, with 7 bases aligning to TRBD1. The CDR3 loop spans 14 amino acids. Germline CDR1 is MNHNS and CDR2 is SASEGT. V shed 2 bases and J 7 bases; nucleotides not matched to a gene: 5. CDR3 sequence: CASSERTGPQPQHF. The CDR3 nucleotides read TGTGCCAGCAGTGAAAGGACAGGACCCCAGCCCCAGCATTTT.

This clone has just one count. The chain joins TRBV6-1 to TRBJ2-3; no clear D gene. Trimming left V 2 bases short and J 4 bases short, with 10 bases between. The CDR3 covers 14 residues. CDR1 is MNHNS, CDR2 SASEGT, per germline. The CDR3 here is CASSEHSSPDTQYF. The CDR3 DNA follows: TGTGCCAGCAGTGAACACAGCTCCCCAGATACGCAGTATTTT.